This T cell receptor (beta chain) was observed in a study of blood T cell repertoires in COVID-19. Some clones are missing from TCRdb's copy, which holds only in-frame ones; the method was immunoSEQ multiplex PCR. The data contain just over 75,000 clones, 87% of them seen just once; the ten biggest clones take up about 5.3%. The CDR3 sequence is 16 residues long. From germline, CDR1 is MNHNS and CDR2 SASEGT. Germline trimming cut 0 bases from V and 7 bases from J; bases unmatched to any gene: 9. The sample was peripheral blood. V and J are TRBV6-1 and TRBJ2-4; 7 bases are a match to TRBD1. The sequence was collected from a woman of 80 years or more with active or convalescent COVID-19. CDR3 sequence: CASSEALLQGSNIQYF. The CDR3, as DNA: TGTGCCAGCAGTGAAGCGCTTCTACAGGGGTCGAACATTCAGTACTTC.